This is a list of T cell receptor beta chains from one sample in a study of PD-1 blockade in classical Hodgkin lymphoma. Assay used: immunoSEQ multiplex PCR; TCRdb lists only in-frame clones, some missing. Altogether more than 20,000 clones are present, 65% to 80% being singletons, with the ten largest covering 1% to 1.5%. Specimen: CD4+ T cells from blood, collected before the fourth cycle of nivolumab. The receptors shown here come from a human donor with classical Hodgkin lymphoma. CDR3s include the opening cysteine and the closing phenylalanine or tryptophan. D genes are given only for firm matches.

TGTGCCAGCAGGCCATTCGGGACAAGATACACAGATACGCAGTATTTT,CASRPFGTRYTDTQYF,TRBJ2-3,NA,TRBV27
TGTGCCAGCAGGAGAGACAGGGGACAAGAGACCCAGTACTTC,CASRRDRGQETQYF,TRBJ2-5,TRBD1,TRBV2
TGTGCCAGCAGCTTGATGATCCGACAGGCTTCTGGGTATGAGCAGTTCTTC,CASSLMIRQASGYEQFF,TRBJ2-1,NA,TRBV5-5
TGTGCCACCAGCAGAGGGTTAGGGGGTTTAAAAGGCACTGAAGCTTTCTTT,CATSRGLGGLKGTEAFF,TRBJ1-1,NA,TRBV15
TGTGCCAGCAGCTTGGTAGGTTCCGCTGAAGCTTTCTTT,CASSLVGSAEAFF,TRBJ1-1,NA,TRBV5-4
TGTGCCAGCAGCGAGGGGGGGACAAGCAATCAGCCCCAGCATTTT,CASSEGGTSNQPQHF,TRBJ1-5,NA,TRBV5-4
TGTGCCATCAGTTCCGGGGGGGGAATTCAGGAAAAACTGTTTTTT,CAISSGGGIQEKLFF,TRBJ1-4,NA,TRBV10-3
TGTGCCAGCAGTCGCGGTTGGTCGAACACTGAAGCTTTCTTT,CASSRGWSNTEAFF,TRBJ1-1,NA,TRBV27
TGCGCCAGCAGCTACTCGGGGGGACTAGCGGACACAGATACGCAGTATTTT,CASSYSGGLADTDTQYF,TRBJ2-3,TRBD2,TRBV5-1
TGTGCCAGCAGTGCCGTGAGGTCTAATGAAAAACTGTTTTTT,CASSAVRSNEKLFF,TRBJ1-4,NA,TRBV6-1
TGTGCCAGCAGTTATGGGGGGCGGATGAACACTGAAGCTTTCTTT,CASSYGGRMNTEAFF,TRBJ1-1,NA,TRBV6-5